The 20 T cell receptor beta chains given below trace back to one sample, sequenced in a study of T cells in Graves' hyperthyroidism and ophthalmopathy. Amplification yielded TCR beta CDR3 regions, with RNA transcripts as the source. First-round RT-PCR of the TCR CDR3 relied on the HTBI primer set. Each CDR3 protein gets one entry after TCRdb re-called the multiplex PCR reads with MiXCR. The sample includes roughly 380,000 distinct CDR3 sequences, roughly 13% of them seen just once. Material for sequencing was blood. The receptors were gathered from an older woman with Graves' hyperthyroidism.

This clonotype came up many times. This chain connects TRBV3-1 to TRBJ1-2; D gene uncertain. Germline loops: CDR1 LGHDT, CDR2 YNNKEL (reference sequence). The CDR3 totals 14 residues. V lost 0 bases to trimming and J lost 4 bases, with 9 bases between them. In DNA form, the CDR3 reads TGTGCCAGCAGCCAAGAGCTCCAGAGCTATGGCTACACCTTC. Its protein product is CASSQELQSYGYTF.

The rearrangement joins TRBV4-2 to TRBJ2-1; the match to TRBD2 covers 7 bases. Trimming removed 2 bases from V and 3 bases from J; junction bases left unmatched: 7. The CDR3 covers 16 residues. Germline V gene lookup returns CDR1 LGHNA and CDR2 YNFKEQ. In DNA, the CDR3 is TGTGCCAGCAGCCAACTTGAGCGGGGAAACTACAATGAGCAGTTCTTC. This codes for CASSQLERGNYNEQFF.

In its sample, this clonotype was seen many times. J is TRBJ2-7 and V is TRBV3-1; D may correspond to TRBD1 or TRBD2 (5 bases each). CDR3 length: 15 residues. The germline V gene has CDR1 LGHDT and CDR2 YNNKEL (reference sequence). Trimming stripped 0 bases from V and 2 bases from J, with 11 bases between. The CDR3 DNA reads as TGTGCCAGCAGCCAAGATCGAGGGGCGGCCTACGAGCAGTACTTC. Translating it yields CASSQDRGAAYEQYF.

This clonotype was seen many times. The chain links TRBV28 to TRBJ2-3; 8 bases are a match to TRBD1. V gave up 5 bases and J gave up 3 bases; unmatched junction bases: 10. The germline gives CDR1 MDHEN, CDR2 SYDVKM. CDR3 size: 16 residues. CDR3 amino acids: CASSPRRTGITDTQYF. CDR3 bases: TGTGCCAGCAGTCCCCGTAGGACAGGGATAACAGATACGCAGTATTTT.

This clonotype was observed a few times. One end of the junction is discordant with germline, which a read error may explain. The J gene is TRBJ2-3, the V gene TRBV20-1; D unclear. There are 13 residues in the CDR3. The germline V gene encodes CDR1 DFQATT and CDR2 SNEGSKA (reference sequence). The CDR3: CSAGETSTDTQYF. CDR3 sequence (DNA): TGCAGTGCTGGAGAGACTAGCACAGATACGCAGTATTTT.

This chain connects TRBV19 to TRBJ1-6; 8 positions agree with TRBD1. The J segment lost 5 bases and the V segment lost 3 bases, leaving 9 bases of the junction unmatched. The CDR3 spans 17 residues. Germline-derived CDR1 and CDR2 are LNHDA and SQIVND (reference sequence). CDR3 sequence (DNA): TGTGCCAGTAGTATCCCTCAGGGGGCTCGGCATAATTCACCCCTCCACTTT. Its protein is CASSIPQGARHNSPLHF.

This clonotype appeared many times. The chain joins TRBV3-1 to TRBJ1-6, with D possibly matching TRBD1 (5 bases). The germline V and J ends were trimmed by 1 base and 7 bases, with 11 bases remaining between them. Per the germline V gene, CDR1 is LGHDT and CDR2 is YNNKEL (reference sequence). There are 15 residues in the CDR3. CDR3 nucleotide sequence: TGTGCCAGCAGCCAAGGTGGGGGTATCAATTCACCCCTCCACTTT. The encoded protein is CASSQGGGINSPLHF. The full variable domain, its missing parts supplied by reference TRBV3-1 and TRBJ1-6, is DTAVSQTPKYLVTQMGNDKSIKCEQNLGHDTMYWYKQDSKKFLKIMFSYNNKELIINETVPNRFSPKSPDKAHLNLHINSLELGDSAVYFCASSQGGGINSPLHFGNGTRLTVT.

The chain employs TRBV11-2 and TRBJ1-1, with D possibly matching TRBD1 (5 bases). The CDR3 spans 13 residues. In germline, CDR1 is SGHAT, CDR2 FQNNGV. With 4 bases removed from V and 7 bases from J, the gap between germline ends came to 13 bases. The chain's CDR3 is CASSSSAGLEAFF. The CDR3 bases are TGTGCCAGCAGCTCCTCGGCAGGGCTTGAAGCTTTCTTT.

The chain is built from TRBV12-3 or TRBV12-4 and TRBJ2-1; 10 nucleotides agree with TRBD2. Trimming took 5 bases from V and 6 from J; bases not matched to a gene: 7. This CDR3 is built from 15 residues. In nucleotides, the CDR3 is TGTGCCAGCAGTCCACTAGCGGGATTCCCCAATGAGCAGTTCTTC. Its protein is CASSPLAGFPNEQFF.

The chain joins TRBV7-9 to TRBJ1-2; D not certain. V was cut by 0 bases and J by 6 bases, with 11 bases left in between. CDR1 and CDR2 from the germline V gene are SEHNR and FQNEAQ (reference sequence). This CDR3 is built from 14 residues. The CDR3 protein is CASSLALGNHGYTF. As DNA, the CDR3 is TGTGCCAGCAGCTTAGCGCTGGGGAACCATGGCTACACCTTC.

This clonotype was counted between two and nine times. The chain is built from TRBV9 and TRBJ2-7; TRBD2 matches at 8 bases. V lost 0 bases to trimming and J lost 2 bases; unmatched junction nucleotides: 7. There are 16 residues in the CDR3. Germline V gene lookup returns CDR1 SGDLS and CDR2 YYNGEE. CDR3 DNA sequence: TGTGCCAGCAGCGTAGGGGCGGGAGGCTCCCCCTACGAGCAGTACTTC. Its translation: CASSVGAGGSPYEQYF.

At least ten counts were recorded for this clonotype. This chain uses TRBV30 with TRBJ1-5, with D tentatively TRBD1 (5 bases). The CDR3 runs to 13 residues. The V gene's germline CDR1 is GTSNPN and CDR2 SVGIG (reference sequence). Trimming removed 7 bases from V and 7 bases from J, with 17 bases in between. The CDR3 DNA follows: TGTGCCTTGGAGGTTGCAGGGCGACAGCCCCAGCATTTT. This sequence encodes CALEVAGRQPQHF.

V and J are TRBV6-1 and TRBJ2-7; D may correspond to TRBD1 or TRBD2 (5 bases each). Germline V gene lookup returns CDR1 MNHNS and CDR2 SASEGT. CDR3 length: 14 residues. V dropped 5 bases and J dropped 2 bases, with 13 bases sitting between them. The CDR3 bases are TGTGCCAGCAGTTATGGGCAGGGACCCTACGAGCAGTACTTC. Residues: CASSYGQGPYEQYF.

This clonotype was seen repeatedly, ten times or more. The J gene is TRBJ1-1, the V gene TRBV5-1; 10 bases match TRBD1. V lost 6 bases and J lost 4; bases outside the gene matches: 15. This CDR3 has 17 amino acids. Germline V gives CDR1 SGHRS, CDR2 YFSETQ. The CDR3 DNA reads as TGCGCCAGCAAGGGTAACAACCGACAGGGGGCGCGCACTGAAGCTTTCTTT. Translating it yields CASKGNNRQGARTEAFF.

The chain's CDR3 is CASSAQTGNNEKLFF. The CDR3, as DNA: TGTGCCAGCAGCGCACAGACAGGGAACAATGAAAAACTGTTTTTT. The rearrangement uses TRBV9 and TRBJ1-4; 7 nucleotides align to TRBD1. V was pared by 3 bases and J by 5 bases, with 7 bases of the junction left unmatched. The CDR3 covers 15 residues. Germline V gene sequence: CDR1 SGDLS, CDR2 YYNGEE.

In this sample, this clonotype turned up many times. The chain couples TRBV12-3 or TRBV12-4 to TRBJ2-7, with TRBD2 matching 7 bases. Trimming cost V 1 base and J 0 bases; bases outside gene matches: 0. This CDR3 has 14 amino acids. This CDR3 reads CASSLGTSSYEQYF. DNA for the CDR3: TGTGCCAGCAGTTTAGGGACTAGCTCCTACGAGCAGTACTTC.

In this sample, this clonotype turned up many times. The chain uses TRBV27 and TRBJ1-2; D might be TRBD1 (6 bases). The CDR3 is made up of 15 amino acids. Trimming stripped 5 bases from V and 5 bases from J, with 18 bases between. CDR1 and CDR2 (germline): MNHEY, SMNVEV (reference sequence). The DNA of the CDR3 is TGTGCCAGCAGTCCCAATGACAGGTTCGGGTATGGCTACACCTTC. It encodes CASSPNDRFGYGYTF.

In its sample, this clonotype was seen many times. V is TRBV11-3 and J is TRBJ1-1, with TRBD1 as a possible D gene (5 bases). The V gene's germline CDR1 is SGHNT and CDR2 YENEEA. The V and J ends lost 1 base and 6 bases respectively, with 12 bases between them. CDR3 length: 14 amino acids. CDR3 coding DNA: TGTGCCAGCAGCTTAGCGGGACTCTATGCTGAAGCTTTCTTT. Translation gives CASSLAGLYAEAFF.

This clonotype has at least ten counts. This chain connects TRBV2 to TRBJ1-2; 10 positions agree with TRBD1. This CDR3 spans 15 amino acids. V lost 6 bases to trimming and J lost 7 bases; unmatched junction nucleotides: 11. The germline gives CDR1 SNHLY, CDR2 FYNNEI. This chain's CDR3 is CASSTTGGGSGGYTF. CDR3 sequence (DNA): TGTGCCAGCAGCACGACAGGGGGCGGCTCCGGTGGCTACACCTTC.

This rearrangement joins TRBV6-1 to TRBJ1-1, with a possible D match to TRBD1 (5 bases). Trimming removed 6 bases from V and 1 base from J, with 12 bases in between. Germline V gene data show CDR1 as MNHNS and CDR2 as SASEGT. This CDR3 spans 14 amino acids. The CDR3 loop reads CASRISGGNTEAFF. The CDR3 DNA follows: TGTGCCAGCAGGATCTCCGGGGGGAACACTGAAGCTTTCTTT.